This T cell receptor beta chain was identified during a study of cytomegalovirus exposure and HLA in healthy donors. Regarding the study as a whole: The authors enumerated over 150 TCR beta chains as linked to cytomegalovirus. Based on reports, TCR beta sequences accurately predicted HLA-A and HLA-B alleles for most subjects.

The CDR3 sequence is 16 residues long. V shed 0 bases and J shed 4 bases, with 15 bases lying between them. Looked up from germline, CDR1 is LGHNA and CDR2 is YNFKEQ. This clone is medium-sized in the sample. Its specificity is not known. PCR was performed using 60 Vbeta and 13 Jbeta primers. The data were produced by immunoSEQ multiplex PCR, yet TCRdb's version contains in-frame clones alone and is incomplete. The sample shows over 150,000 clones, about 70% of them seen only once. The chain uses TRBV4-2 and TRBJ1-2, with D possibly TRBD1 on 5 matching bases. This TCR derives from a young man in good health and CMV-seronegative. Sequencing used PBMCs. The CDR3 coding sequence is TGTGCCAGCAGCCAAGAAAACCAGGGAGGGGCCTATGGCTACACCTTC. Translation: CASSQENQGGAYGYTF.